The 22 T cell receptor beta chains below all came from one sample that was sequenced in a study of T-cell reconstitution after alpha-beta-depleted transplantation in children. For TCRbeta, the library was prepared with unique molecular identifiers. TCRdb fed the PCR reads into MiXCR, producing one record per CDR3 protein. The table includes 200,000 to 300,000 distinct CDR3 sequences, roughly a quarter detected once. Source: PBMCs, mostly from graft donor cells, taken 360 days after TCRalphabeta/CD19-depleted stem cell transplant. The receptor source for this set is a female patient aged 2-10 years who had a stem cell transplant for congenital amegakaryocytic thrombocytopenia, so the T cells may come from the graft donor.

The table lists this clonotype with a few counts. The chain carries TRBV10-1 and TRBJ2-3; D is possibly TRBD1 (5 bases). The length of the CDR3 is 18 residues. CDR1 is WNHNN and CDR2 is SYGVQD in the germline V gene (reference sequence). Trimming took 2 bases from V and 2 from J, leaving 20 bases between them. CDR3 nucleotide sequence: TGCGCCAGCAGTGAGGCGGACACTCCCCTGGGCCACACAGATACGCAGTATTTT. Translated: CASSEADTPLGHTDTQYF.

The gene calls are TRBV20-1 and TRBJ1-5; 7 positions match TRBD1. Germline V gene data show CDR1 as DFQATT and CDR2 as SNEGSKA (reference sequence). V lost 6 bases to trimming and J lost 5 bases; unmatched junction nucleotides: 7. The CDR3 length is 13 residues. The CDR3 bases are TGCAGTGCCCCGGACAGGTGGGATCAGCCCCAGCATTTT. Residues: CSAPDRWDQPQHF.

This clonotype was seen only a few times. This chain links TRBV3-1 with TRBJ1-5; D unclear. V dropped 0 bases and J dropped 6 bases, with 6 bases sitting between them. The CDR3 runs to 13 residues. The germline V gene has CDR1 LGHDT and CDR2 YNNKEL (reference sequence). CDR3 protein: CASSQDAVQPQHF. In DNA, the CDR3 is TGTGCCAGCAGCCAAGATGCTGTTCAGCCCCAGCATTTT.

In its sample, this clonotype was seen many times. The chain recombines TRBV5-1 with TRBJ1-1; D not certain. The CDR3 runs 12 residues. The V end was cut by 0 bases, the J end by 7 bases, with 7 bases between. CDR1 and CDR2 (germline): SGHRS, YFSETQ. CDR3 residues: CASSLEGLEAFF. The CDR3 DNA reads TGCGCCAGCAGCTTGGAGGGCCTTGAAGCTTTCTTT.

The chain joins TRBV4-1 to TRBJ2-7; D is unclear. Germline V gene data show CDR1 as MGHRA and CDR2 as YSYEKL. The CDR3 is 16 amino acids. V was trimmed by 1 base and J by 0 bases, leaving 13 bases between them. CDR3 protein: CASSQGRSPASYEQYF. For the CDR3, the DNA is TGCGCCAGCAGCCAAGGGAGATCCCCAGCCTCCTACGAGCAGTACTTC.

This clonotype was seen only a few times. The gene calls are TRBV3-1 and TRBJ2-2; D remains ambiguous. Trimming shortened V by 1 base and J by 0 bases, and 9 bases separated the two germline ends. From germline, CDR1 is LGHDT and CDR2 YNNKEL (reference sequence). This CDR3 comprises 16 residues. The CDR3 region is CASSQGALTNTGELFF. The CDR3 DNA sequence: TGTGCCAGCAGCCAAGGGGCACTGACGAACACCGGGGAGCTGTTTTTT. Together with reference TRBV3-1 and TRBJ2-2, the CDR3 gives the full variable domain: DTAVSQTPKYLVTQMGNDKSIKCEQNLGHDTMYWYKQDSKKFLKIMFSYNNKELIINETVPNRFSPKSPDKAHLNLHINSLELGDSAVYFCASSQGALTNTGELFFGEGSRLTVL.

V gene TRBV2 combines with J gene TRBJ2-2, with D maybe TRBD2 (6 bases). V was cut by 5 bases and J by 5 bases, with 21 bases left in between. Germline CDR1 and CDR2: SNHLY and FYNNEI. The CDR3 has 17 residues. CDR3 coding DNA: TGTGCCAGCAGTCCCCGAGGAGGGAATACTCGAACCGGGGAGCTGTTTTTT. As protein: CASSPRGGNTRTGELFF. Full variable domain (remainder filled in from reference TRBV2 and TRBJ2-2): EPEVTQTPSHQVTQMGQEVILRCVPISNHLYFYWYRQILGQKVEFLVSFYNNEISEKSEIFDDQFSVERPDGSNFTLKIRSTKLEDSAMYFCASSPRGGNTRTGELFFGEGSRLTVL.

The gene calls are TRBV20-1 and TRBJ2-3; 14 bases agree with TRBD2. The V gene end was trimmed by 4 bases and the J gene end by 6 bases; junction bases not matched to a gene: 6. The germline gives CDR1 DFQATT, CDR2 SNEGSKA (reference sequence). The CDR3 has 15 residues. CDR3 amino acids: CSAKTSGGAPDTQYF. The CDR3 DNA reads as TGCAGTGCTAAGACTAGCGGGGGGGCCCCCGATACGCAGTATTTT.

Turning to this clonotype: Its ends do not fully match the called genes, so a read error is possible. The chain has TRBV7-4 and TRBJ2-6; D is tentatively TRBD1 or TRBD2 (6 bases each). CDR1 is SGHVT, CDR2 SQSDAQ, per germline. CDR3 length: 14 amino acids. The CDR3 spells CASRTGWGAYVLTF. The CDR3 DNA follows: TGTGCCAGCAGAACCGGGTGGGGGGCCTACGTCCTGACTTTC.

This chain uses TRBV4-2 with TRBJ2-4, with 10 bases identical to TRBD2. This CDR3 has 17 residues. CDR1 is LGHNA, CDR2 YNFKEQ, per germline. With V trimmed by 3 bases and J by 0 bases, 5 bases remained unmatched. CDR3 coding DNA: TGTGCCAGCAGCCACCCCGGACTAGCGGAAGCCAAAAACATTCAGTACTTC. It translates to CASSHPGLAEAKNIQYF.

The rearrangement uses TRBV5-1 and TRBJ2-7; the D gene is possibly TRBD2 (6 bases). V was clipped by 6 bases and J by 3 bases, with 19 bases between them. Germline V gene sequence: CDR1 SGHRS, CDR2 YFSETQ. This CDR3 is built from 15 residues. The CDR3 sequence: CASIFGGTLYYEQYF. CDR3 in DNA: TGCGCCAGCATCTTCGGTGGGACTCTTTACTACGAGCAGTACTTC.

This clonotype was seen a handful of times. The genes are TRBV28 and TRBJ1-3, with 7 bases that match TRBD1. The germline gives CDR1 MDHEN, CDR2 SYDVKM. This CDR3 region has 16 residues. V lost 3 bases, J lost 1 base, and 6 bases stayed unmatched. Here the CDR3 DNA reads TGTGCCAGCAGTTTTGGTCCGACAGGGTCTGGAAACACCATATATTTT. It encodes CASSFGPTGSGNTIYF.

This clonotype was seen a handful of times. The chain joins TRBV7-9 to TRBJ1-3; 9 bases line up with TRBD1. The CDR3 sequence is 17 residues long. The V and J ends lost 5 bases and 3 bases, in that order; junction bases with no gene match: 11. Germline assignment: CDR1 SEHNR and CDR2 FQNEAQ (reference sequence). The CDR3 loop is CASSTLGTGNFGNTIYF. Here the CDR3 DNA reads TGTGCCAGCAGCACACTCGGGACAGGGAATTTTGGAAACACCATATATTTT. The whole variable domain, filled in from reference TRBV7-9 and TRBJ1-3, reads DTGVSQNPRHKITKRGQNVTFRCDPISEHNRLYWYRQTLGQGPEFLTYFQNEAQLEKSRLLSDRFSAERPKGSFSTLEIQRTEQGDSAMYLCASSTLGTGNFGNTIYFGEGSWLTVV.

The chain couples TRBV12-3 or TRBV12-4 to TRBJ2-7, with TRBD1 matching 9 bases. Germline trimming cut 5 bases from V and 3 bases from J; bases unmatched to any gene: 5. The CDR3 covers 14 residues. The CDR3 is CASSKTGGHYEQYF. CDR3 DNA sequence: TGTGCCAGCAGTAAGACAGGGGGGCACTACGAGCAGTACTTC.

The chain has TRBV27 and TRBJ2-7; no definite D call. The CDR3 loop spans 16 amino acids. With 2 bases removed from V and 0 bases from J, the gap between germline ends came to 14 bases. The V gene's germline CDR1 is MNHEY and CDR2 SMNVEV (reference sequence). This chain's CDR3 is CASSLTNRLSSYEQYF. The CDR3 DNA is TGTGCCAGCAGTTTAACGAACAGATTAAGCTCCTACGAGCAGTACTTC.

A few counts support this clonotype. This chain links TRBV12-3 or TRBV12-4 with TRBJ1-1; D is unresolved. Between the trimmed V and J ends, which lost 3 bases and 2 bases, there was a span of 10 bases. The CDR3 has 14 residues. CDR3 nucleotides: TGTGCCAGCAGTTTCTCTGGGGTTAACACTGAAGCTTTCTTT. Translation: CASSFSGVNTEAFF.

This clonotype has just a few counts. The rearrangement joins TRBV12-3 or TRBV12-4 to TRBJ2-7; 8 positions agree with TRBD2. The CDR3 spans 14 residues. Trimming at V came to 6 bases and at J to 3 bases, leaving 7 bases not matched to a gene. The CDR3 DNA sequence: TGTGCCAGCAGACCGACGGGGGGGAGCTACGAGCAGTACTTC. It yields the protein CASRPTGGSYEQYF.

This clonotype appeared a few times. This CDR3 reads CSAPLAGDSYEQYF. The CDR3, as DNA: TGCAGTGCGCCGCTAGCGGGGGATTCCTACGAGCAGTACTTC. This chain links TRBV20-1 with TRBJ2-7, with 10 bases aligning to TRBD2. J was trimmed by 1 base and V by 6 bases; bases with no gene match: 6. The CDR3 is 14 amino acids. Germline-derived CDR1 and CDR2 are DFQATT and SNEGSKA (reference sequence).

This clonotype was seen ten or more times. The DNA for the CDR3 is TGTGCCAGCAGCCAAGACCCGAGAACATACAATGAGCAGTTCTTC. The encoded protein is CASSQDPRTYNEQFF. This chain connects TRBV4-2 to TRBJ2-1; D ambiguous. This CDR3 contains 15 residues. V was shortened by 0 bases and J by 4 bases, with 10 bases between the two germline ends. Germline CDR1 and CDR2: LGHNA and YNFKEQ.

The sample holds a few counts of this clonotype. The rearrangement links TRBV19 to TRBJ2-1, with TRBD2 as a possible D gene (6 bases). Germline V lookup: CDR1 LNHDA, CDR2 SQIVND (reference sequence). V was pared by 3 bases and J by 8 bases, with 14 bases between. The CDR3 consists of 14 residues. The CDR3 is CASSMRSERDEQFF. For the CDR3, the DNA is TGTGCCAGTAGTATGCGGTCGGAGCGGGATGAGCAGTTCTTC.

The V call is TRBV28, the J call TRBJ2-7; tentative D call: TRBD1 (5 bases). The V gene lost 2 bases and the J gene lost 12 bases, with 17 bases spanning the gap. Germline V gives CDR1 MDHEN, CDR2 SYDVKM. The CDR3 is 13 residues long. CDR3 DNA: TGTGCCAGCAGTTTAGCCAGGACACCACTCCGGTACTTC. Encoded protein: CASSLARTPLRYF.

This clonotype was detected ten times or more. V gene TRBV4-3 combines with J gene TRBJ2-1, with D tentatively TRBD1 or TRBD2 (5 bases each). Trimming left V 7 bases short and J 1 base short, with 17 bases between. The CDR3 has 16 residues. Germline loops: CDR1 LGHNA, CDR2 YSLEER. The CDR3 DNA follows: TGCGCCAGCACCCCCGGCGAGGGGCTTTCCTACAATGAGCAGTTCTTC. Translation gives CASTPGEGLSYNEQFF.